The 30 T cell receptor beta chains presented below share a single source sample, sequenced in a study of cytomegalovirus exposure and HLA in healthy donors. The primer mix had 60 Vbeta and 13 Jbeta primers. Data came from immunoSEQ multiplex PCR; TCRdb stores just in-frame clones and leaves some out. Of some 120,000 clones listed, approximately 68% are singletons. The source material was PBMCs. All receptors come from a man aged 25-40 years in good health and CMV-seropositive.

This clone has a single count. The gene calls are TRBV7-9 and TRBJ2-3; the D gene is possibly TRBD2 (5 bases). Trimming shortened V by 4 bases and J by 2 bases, and 16 bases separated the two germline ends. CDR1 is SEHNR, CDR2 FQNEAQ, per germline (reference sequence). This CDR3 has 16 residues. CDR3 residues: CASSSPPGSNTDTQYF. The CDR3 DNA follows: TGTGCCAGCAGCTCCCCCCCGGGGTCGAACACAGATACGCAGTATTTT.

This clone turned up a few times. The chain carries TRBV29-1 and TRBJ2-7; maybe TRBD2 (5 bases). Germline values: CDR1 SQVTM, CDR2 ANQGSEA. Trimming took 1 base from V and 5 from J, leaving 9 bases between them. CDR3 length: 12 amino acids. As DNA, the CDR3 is TGCAGCGTTGAAGCGGGATACAACGAGCAGTACTTC. This codes for CSVEAGYNEQYF.

This clone was detected once. V and J are TRBV13 and TRBJ2-4, with D unclear. V lost 3 bases, J lost 12 bases, and 12 bases lay in between. Germline CDR1 reads PRHDT; CDR2 reads FYEKMQ (reference sequence). The CDR3 runs to 12 residues. The CDR3 loop reads CASSFAAADQYF. In DNA, the CDR3 is TGTGCCAGCAGCTTTGCGGCGGCGGATCAGTACTTC.

The chain uses TRBV2 and TRBJ2-1, with 9 bases matching TRBD2. CDR3 length equals 14 residues. Losses at the gene ends were 7 bases for V and 4 bases for J; bases not matched to a gene: 5. Germline assignment: CDR1 SNHLY and CDR2 FYNNEI. The CDR3 region is CASTLAGLYNEQFF. The CDR3 DNA sequence: TGTGCCAGCACTCTAGCGGGATTATACAATGAGCAGTTCTTC.

The J gene is TRBJ2-7, the V gene TRBV25-1; the match to TRBD1 covers 9 bases. Germline CDR1 MGHDK, CDR2 SYGVNS. The CDR3 totals 13 residues. J gave up 5 bases and V 5 bases, and 4 bases lay outside the gene matches. The CDR3 protein is CASSCRDRDEQYF. In DNA, the CDR3 is TGTGCCAGCAGTTGCCGGGACAGGGACGAGCAGTACTTC.

V and J are TRBV19 and TRBJ2-3, with 16 bases aligning to TRBD2. This CDR3 spans 20 amino acids. Germline lookup yields CDR1 LNHDA and CDR2 SQIVND (reference sequence). With V trimmed by 1 base and J by 2 bases, 9 bases remained unmatched. CDR3 in DNA: TGTGCCAGTAGTATAGGGGGACTAGCGGGAGGGCCGACATACACAGATACGCAGTATTTT. It encodes CASSIGGLAGGPTYTDTQYF.

This clone was observed once. The rearrangement uses TRBV5-1 and TRBJ2-4; possibly TRBD1 for D (6 bases). From germline, CDR1 is SGHRS and CDR2 YFSETQ. This CDR3 comprises 16 residues. V gave up 0 bases and J gave up 0 bases, with 10 bases separating them. The CDR3 coding sequence is TGCGCCAGCAGCTTGGACAGGGAGACAGCCAAAAACATTCAGTACTTC. Translated, it gives CASSLDRETAKNIQYF.

This clone was seen a few times. The V gene is TRBV5-8, the J gene TRBJ2-5; D may be TRBD2 (6 bases). With 4 bases removed from V and 5 bases from J, the gap between germline ends came to 15 bases. The CDR3 is 14 residues long. Germline values: CDR1 SGHTS, CDR2 YDEGEE. The CDR3 DNA sequence: TGTGCCAGCAGCCACCGGAGGGGTCCGGAGACCCAGTACTTC. Amino acids: CASSHRRGPETQYF.

This clone has more than one count but fewer than ten. The gene calls are TRBV6-4 and TRBJ2-2; tentative D call: TRBD2 (6 bases). Germline CDR1 is MRHNA and CDR2 is SNTAGT. Trimming left V 0 bases short and J 6 bases short, with 11 bases between. CDR3 length: 15 amino acids. CDR3 DNA sequence: TGTGCCAGCAGTGACTCGAACGGGGGTCCCGGGGAGCTGTTTTTT. It yields the protein CASSDSNGGPGELFF.

The chain has TRBV4-2 and TRBJ2-1; 11 bases are shared with TRBD2. Germline V gives CDR1 LGHNA, CDR2 YNFKEQ. This CDR3 comprises 16 residues. Trimming cost V 0 bases and J 4 bases; bases outside gene matches: 2. The CDR3 nucleotides read TGTGCCAGCAGCCAAGAATCTAGCGGGGGGTACAATGAGCAGTTCTTC. Its translation: CASSQESSGGYNEQFF.

The CDR3 nucleotides are TGTGCCAGCGGTGGGACACTCTACTATGGCTACACCTTC. It encodes CASGGTLYYGYTF. The V and J genes are TRBV5-6 and TRBJ1-2; possibly TRBD1 for D (6 bases). Trimming left V 7 bases short and J 3 bases short, with 13 bases between. The germline V gene encodes CDR1 SGHDT and CDR2 YYEEEE. The CDR3 totals 13 residues.

The chain uses TRBV19 and TRBJ2-7; 10 bases fit TRBD2. Unmatched junction bases numbered 3, after V lost 1 base and J lost 3 bases. CDR3 length equals 15 residues. CDR1 is LNHDA, CDR2 SQIVND, per germline (reference sequence). The CDR3: CASSIVASGSYEQYF. The CDR3 DNA reads as TGTGCCAGTAGTATAGTGGCTAGCGGGAGCTACGAGCAGTACTTC.

The V gene is TRBV4-3, the J gene TRBJ2-5; 7 nucleotides line up with TRBD1. Trimming removed 6 bases from V and 0 bases from J; junction bases left unmatched: 7. From germline, CDR1 is LGHNA and CDR2 YSLEER. The CDR3 length is 15 residues. CDR3 sequence reads: CASSKPDRDQETQYF. In nucleotides, the CDR3 is TGCGCCAGCAGTAAACCCGACAGGGACCAAGAGACCCAGTACTTC.

Worth noting for this clone: The sample carries other DNA sequences with the same CDR3. The J gene is TRBJ1-1, the V gene TRBV5-1; D is unclear. V gave up 0 bases and J gave up 1 base, with 7 bases separating them. Looked up from germline, CDR1 is SGHRS and CDR2 is YFSETQ. This CDR3 comprises 14 residues. The DNA of the CDR3 is TGCGCCAGCAGCTTGGGCTGGGCGAACACTGAAGCTTTCTTT. Translating it yields CASSLGWANTEAFF.

J is TRBJ2-6 and V is TRBV27, with 8 bases lining up with TRBD1. J was trimmed by 4 bases and V by 4 bases; bases with no gene match: 9. Germline-derived CDR1 and CDR2 are MNHEY and SMNVEV (reference sequence). The CDR3 contains 17 residues. This chain's CDR3 is CASSSRGRGDGANVLTF. The CDR3 nucleotides are TGTGCCAGCAGTTCCAGGGGGCGCGGAGACGGGGCCAACGTCCTGACTTTC. The full variable domain, with the rest looked up from reference TRBV27 and TRBJ2-6, is EAQVTQNPRYLITVTGKKLTVTCSQNMNHEYMSWYRQDPGLGLRQIYYSMNVEVTDKGDVPEGYKVSRKEKRNFPLILESPSPNQTSLYFCASSSRGRGDGANVLTFGAGSRLTVL.

With respect to this clone: Other DNA sequences of this sample code for an identical CDR3. The rearrangement uses TRBV9 and TRBJ2-3; D may be TRBD2 (5 bases). Germline V lookup: CDR1 SGDLS, CDR2 YYNGEE. Deletions cut 0 bases from V and 0 bases from J, with 5 bases between. The CDR3 totals 14 residues. CDR3 sequence: CASSVGGSTDTQYF. The CDR3 region has the DNA TGTGCCAGCAGCGTAGGCGGGAGCACAGATACGCAGTATTTT. The full variable domain, with the rest looked up from reference TRBV9 and TRBJ2-3, is DSGVTQTPKHLITATGQRVTLRCSPRSGDLSVYWYQQSLDQGLQFLIQYYNGEERAKGNILERFSAQQFPDLHSELNLSSLELGDSALYFCASSVGGSTDTQYFGPGTRLTVL.

The rearrangement uses TRBV7-3 and TRBJ1-1; 7 bases line up with TRBD1. The CDR3 covers 15 residues. J was trimmed by 4 bases and V by 3 bases; bases with no gene match: 8. Germline values: CDR1 SGHTA, CDR2 FQGTGA. Written as DNA, the CDR3 is TGTGCCAGCAGCTTCCAAGGGGGCGCGGGCACTGAAGCTTTCTTT. The encoded protein is CASSFQGGAGTEAFF.

The V gene is TRBV28, the J gene TRBJ2-7; the match to TRBD2 covers 11 bases. The ends lost 2 bases at V and 6 bases at J; junction bases unmatched: 3. The V gene's germline CDR1 is MDHEN and CDR2 SYDVKM. CDR3 length equals 14 residues. The CDR3 region is CASSLTSGSSEQYF. CDR3 nucleotide sequence: TGTGCCAGCAGTTTAACTAGCGGGAGCTCCGAGCAGTACTTC.

V and J are TRBV29-1 and TRBJ2-2, with D hard to call. The germline V and J ends were trimmed by 5 bases and 2 bases, with 12 bases remaining between them. CDR1 is SQVTM and CDR2 is ANQGSEA in the germline V gene. The CDR3 length is 14 residues. CDR3 protein: CSVRGGPNTGELFF. CDR3 DNA: TGCAGCGTTCGAGGCGGTCCAAACACCGGGGAGCTGTTTTTT.

The table lists this clone with a few counts. The chain employs TRBV2 and TRBJ2-2; possible D gene TRBD1, 6 bases. The CDR3 runs to 15 residues. Trimming pared 6 bases from V and 7 bases from J, leaving 18 bases between. Germline V gene sequence: CDR1 SNHLY, CDR2 FYNNEI. The CDR3 sequence: CASRRTVERVGELFF. The DNA of the CDR3 is TGTGCCAGCAGACGGACAGTTGAAAGGGTCGGGGAGCTGTTTTTT.

This clone appeared a few times. V gene TRBV7-2 combines with J gene TRBJ2-2; 7 bases match TRBD2. This CDR3 comprises 17 residues. V shed 3 bases and J 0 bases; nucleotides not matched to a gene: 7. From germline, CDR1 is SGHTA and CDR2 FQGNSA. CDR3 in amino acids: CASSFPPGGTNTGELFF. The CDR3 DNA is TGTGCCAGCAGCTTCCCGCCGGGGGGAACGAACACCGGGGAGCTGTTTTTT.

The V and J genes are TRBV5-4 and TRBJ2-1, with TRBD2 identical over 7 bases. CDR1 SGHNT and CDR2 YYREEE come from the germline V gene (reference sequence). The CDR3 contains 16 residues. V lost 1 base and J lost 8; bases outside the gene matches: 12. The CDR3 sequence is CASSLKTAGRWHEQFF. In DNA, the CDR3 is TGTGCCAGCAGCTTGAAGACAGCGGGAAGGTGGCATGAGCAGTTCTTC.

Notes on this clone: The sample has other DNA sequences that encode this CDR3 too. V is TRBV6-6 and J is TRBJ2-7; TRBD2 might be the D (6 bases). V gave up 3 bases and J gave up 2 bases, with 14 bases separating them. CDR1 and CDR2 (germline): MNHNY, SVGAGI (reference sequence). The CDR3 covers 15 residues. As DNA, the CDR3 is TGTGCCAGCAGTTATTCGGAGGAGCGGGCCTACGAGCAGTACTTC. It specifies CASSYSEERAYEQYF.

V usage is TRBV2 and J usage is TRBJ2-3; no clear D gene. Germline CDR1 is SNHLY and CDR2 is FYNNEI. Trimming left V 6 bases short and J 3 bases short, with 7 bases between. CDR3 length equals 12 residues. CDR3 residues: CASRKTTDTQYF. The CDR3 DNA reads TGTGCCAGCAGAAAGACTACAGATACGCAGTATTTT.

This sequence joins TRBV7-6 and TRBJ2-3; D might be TRBD2 (6 bases). CDR1 and CDR2 (germline): SGHVS, FNYEAQ. Trimming took 2 bases from V and 2 from J, leaving 11 bases between them. This CDR3 has 15 residues. The CDR3 region has the DNA TGTGCCAGCAGCTTAATGGGACTGTCCACAGATACGCAGTATTTT. Translation gives CASSLMGLSTDTQYF.

Here the CDR3 reads CASSLVLEASGLSTGELFF. As DNA, the CDR3 is TGTGCCAGCAGCTTGGTCTTAGAGGCGTCAGGGTTGAGCACCGGGGAGCTGTTTTTT. The V and J genes are TRBV5-6 and TRBJ2-2, with D tentatively TRBD1 (5 bases). Per the germline V gene, CDR1 is SGHDT and CDR2 is YYEEEE. V lost 0 bases and J lost 4, with 22 bases in between. This CDR3 contains 19 residues. The whole variable domain, remainder taken from reference TRBV5-6 and TRBJ2-2, is DAGVTQSPTHLIKTRGQQVTLRCSPKSGHDTVSWYQQALGQGPQFIFQYYEEEERQRGNFPDRFSGHQFPNYSSELNVNALLLGDSALYLCASSLVLEASGLSTGELFFGEGSRLTVL.

The chain has TRBV27 and TRBJ1-5; 9 bases are a match to TRBD1. CDR3 length: 17 residues. V shed 4 bases, J shed 1 base, and the junction held 8 bases outside the gene matches. Germline loops: CDR1 MNHEY, CDR2 SMNVEV (reference sequence). Here the CDR3 reads CASSSRDREGSNQPQHF. The CDR3 DNA sequence: TGTGCCAGCAGTTCCCGGGACAGGGAGGGGAGCAATCAGCCCCAGCATTTT.

J is TRBJ2-7 and V is TRBV28, with D possibly being TRBD2 (6 bases). This CDR3 has 15 residues. Germline loops: CDR1 MDHEN, CDR2 SYDVKM. Trimming took off 3 bases at V and 0 bases at J, with 12 bases between the two ends. The CDR3 DNA reads as TGTGCCAGCAGTTTGGCTCTAGCGAGCTCCTACGAGCAGTACTTC. Translating it yields CASSLALASSYEQYF.

A few counts support this clone. This sequence joins TRBV27 and TRBJ1-4; D is unclear. CDR1 and CDR2 (germline): MNHEY, SMNVEV (reference sequence). V was trimmed by 2 bases and J by 8 bases, leaving 15 bases between them. The CDR3 covers 15 residues. The CDR3 loop is CASSLGSQLHEKLFF. DNA for the CDR3: TGTGCCAGCAGTTTAGGGTCACAGCTTCACGAAAAACTGTTTTTT.

This chain joins TRBV4-2 and TRBJ2-7; the match to TRBD2 covers 7 bases. Germline V CDR1 and CDR2: LGHNA, YNFKEQ. Trimming at V came to 4 bases and at J to 0 bases, leaving 12 bases not matched to a gene. The CDR3 is made up of 17 amino acids. CDR3: CASSRQGSGWNSYEQYF. Here the CDR3 DNA reads TGTGCCAGCAGCCGCCAAGGTAGCGGGTGGAACTCCTACGAGCAGTACTTC.